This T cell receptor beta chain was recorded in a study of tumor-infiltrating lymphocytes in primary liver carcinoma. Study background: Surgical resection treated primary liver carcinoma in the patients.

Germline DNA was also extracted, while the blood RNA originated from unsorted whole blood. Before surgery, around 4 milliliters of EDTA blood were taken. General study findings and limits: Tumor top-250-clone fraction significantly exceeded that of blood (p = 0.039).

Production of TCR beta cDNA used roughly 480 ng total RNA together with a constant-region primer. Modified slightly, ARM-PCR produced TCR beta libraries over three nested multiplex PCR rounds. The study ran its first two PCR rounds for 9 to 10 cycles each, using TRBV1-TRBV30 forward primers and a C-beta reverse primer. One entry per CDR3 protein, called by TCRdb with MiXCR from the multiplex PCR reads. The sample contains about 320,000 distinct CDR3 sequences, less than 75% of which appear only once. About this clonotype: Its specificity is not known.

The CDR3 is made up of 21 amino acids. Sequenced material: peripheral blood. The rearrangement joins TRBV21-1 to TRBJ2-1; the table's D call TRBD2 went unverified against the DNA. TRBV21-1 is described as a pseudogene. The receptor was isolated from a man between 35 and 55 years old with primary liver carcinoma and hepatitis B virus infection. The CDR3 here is CASSKESPRLAGVSSYYEEFF. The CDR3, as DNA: TGTGCCAGCAGCAAAGAGAGTCCGAGACTAGCGGGAGTGAGCTCCTACTATGAGGAGTTCTTC.